The 16 T cell receptor beta chains in this list originate from one sample, sequenced in a study of cytomegalovirus exposure and HLA in healthy donors. Primers for the PCR totalled 60 Vbeta and 13 Jbeta. Profiled with immunoSEQ multiplex PCR; TCRdb holds only in-frame clones, not every one. The table includes approximately 150,000 clones, around 80% detected once. Sequencing was carried out using PBMCs. These receptors were taken from a male donor in good health and CMV-seronegative.

The genes are TRBV5-4 and TRBJ2-1; a possible D gene is TRBD1 (6 bases). This CDR3 has 12 amino acids. V lost 4 bases and J lost 9, with 11 bases in between. Germline V CDR1 and CDR2: SGHNT, YYREEE (reference sequence). The CDR3 is CASSPQDSEQFF. CDR3 DNA sequence: TGTGCCAGCAGCCCCCAGGACAGTGAGCAGTTCTTC.

V is TRBV2 and J is TRBJ2-2; a weak D match, TRBD1 (5 bases). The length of the CDR3 is 14 residues. Deletions cut 6 bases from V and 0 bases from J, with 8 bases between. Germline CDR1 is SNHLY and CDR2 is FYNNEI. CDR3 bases: TGTGCCAGCAGGGGGCCGACGAACACCGGGGAGCTGTTTTTT. It encodes CASRGPTNTGELFF.

The chain combines TRBV5-1 with TRBJ2-3; D is undetermined. The CDR3 has 12 residues. CDR1 is SGHRS, CDR2 YFSETQ, per germline. V shed 0 bases and J shed 6 bases, with 5 bases lying between them. The chain's CDR3 is CASSLGRDTQYF. The CDR3 DNA reads TGCGCCAGCAGCTTGGGGCGGGATACGCAGTATTTT.

This clone was counted only a few times. The V call is TRBV11-3, the J call TRBJ2-3, with 7 positions matching TRBD1. Per germline, CDR1 SGHNT and CDR2 YENEEA. The V gene end was trimmed by 5 bases and the J gene end by 4 bases; junction bases not matched to a gene: 6. This CDR3 is 14 amino acids long. CDR3 protein: CASSPLDRSDTQYF. Here the CDR3 DNA reads TGTGCCAGCAGCCCGCTGGACAGGTCAGATACGCAGTATTTT.

This CDR3 is CASSPELAGGNEQFF. The CDR3 region has the DNA TGTGCCAGCAGCCCCGAACTAGCGGGGGGCAATGAGCAGTTCTTC. This rearrangement joins TRBV6-4 to TRBJ2-1, with 12 nucleotides matching TRBD2. V dropped 6 bases and J dropped 6; count of bases not matched to a gene: 6. The CDR3 spans 15 residues. Germline values: CDR1 MRHNA, CDR2 SNTAGT.

The rearrangement uses TRBV19 and TRBJ1-1, with 7 bases lining up with TRBD1. Germline trimming cut 3 bases from V and 3 bases from J; bases unmatched to any gene: 1. Germline CDR1 and CDR2: LNHDA and SQIVND (reference sequence). The CDR3 runs 13 residues. DNA for the CDR3: TGTGCCAGTAGTATTCAGGGGGACACTGAAGCTTTCTTT. Amino acids: CASSIQGDTEAFF.

The chain couples TRBV19 to TRBJ1-5; 9 positions agree with TRBD1. V shed 3 bases, J shed 7 bases, and the junction held 7 bases outside the gene matches. Per germline, CDR1 LNHDA and CDR2 SQIVND (reference sequence). The CDR3 consists of 15 residues. In nucleotides, the CDR3 is TGTGCCAGTAGTATTGGACAGGGGTTCGGACAGCCCCAGCATTTT. Its translation: CASSIGQGFGQPQHF.

The table lists this clone with a count of one. This chain uses TRBV4-1 with TRBJ2-7; 9 bases fit TRBD1. The CDR3 covers 15 residues. The V gene's germline CDR1 is MGHRA and CDR2 YSYEKL. J gave up 4 bases and V 1 base, and 5 bases lay outside the gene matches. The CDR3 is CASSQVAGQGYEQYF. The CDR3 bases are TGCGCCAGCAGCCAAGTCGCGGGACAGGGTTACGAGCAGTACTTC.

This chain links TRBV5-1 with TRBJ2-2, with D unresolved. Trimming stripped 3 bases from V and 7 bases from J, with 7 bases between. This CDR3 spans 12 amino acids. Germline CDR1 SGHRS, CDR2 YFSETQ. The CDR3: CASSSQFGELFF. The DNA for the CDR3 is TGCGCCAGCAGCTCCCAATTCGGGGAGCTGTTTTTT. Looking up the rest from reference TRBV5-1 and TRBJ2-2 gives the full variable domain: KAGVTQTPRYLIKTRGQQVTLSCSPISGHRSVSWYQQTPGQGLQFLFEYFSETQRNKGNFPGRFSGRQFSNSRSEMNVSTLELGDSALYLCASSSQFGELFFGEGSRLTVL.

This sequence joins TRBV4-3 and TRBJ2-1; 9 positions match TRBD2. The J segment lost 2 bases and the V segment lost 0 bases, leaving 5 bases of the junction unmatched. Germline CDR1 LGHNA, CDR2 YSLEER. The CDR3 has 17 residues. The CDR3 is CASSQETRGGTYNEQFF. CDR3 DNA: TGCGCCAGCAGCCAAGAAACGCGGGGGGGCACCTACAATGAGCAGTTCTTC.

The chain combines TRBV11-2 with TRBJ1-2; D is possibly TRBD1 (5 bases). V shed 6 bases and J shed 3 bases, with 17 bases lying between them. CDR1 is SGHAT and CDR2 is FQNNGV in the germline V gene. This CDR3 comprises 15 residues. For the CDR3, the DNA is TGTGCCAGCAGTCACTTGGGAGGGGCTCACTATGGCTACACCTTC. Its translation: CASSHLGGAHYGYTF.

This chain links TRBV7-9 with TRBJ1-2; a weak D match, TRBD1 (5 bases). V was trimmed by 6 bases and J by 4 bases, leaving 18 bases between them. Germline CDR1 reads SEHNR; CDR2 reads FQNEAQ (reference sequence). The CDR3 has 15 residues. The CDR3 DNA reads TGTGCCAGCAGTGCTTCAGGGTGGTTGGGCTATGGCTACACCTTC. It encodes CASSASGWLGYGYTF.

The V and J genes are TRBV6-1 and TRBJ1-5; D perhaps matches TRBD1 (5 bases). V was clipped by 5 bases and J by 10 bases, with 12 bases between them. From germline, CDR1 is MNHNS and CDR2 SASEGT. The CDR3 is made up of 12 amino acids. DNA of the CDR3: TGTGCCAGCAGTCGAACAGGAAATCCCCAGCATTTT. It codes for CASSRTGNPQHF.

The gene calls are TRBV18 and TRBJ1-1, with a tentative D call TRBD1 (5 bases). Germline values: CDR1 KGHSH, CDR2 LQKENI. V was pared by 1 base and J by 0 bases, with 9 bases between. The CDR3 sequence is 15 residues long. The CDR3: CASSPREDMNTEAFF. The CDR3 nucleotides are TGTGCCAGCTCACCACGGGAGGACATGAACACTGAAGCTTTCTTT. Combining the CDR3 with reference TRBV18 and TRBJ1-1 gives the whole variable domain NAGVMQNPRHLVRRRGQEARLRCSPMKGHSHVYWYRQLPEEGLKFMVYLQKENIIDESGMPKERFSAEFPKEGPSILRIQQVVRGDSAAYFCASSPREDMNTEAFFGQGTRLTVV.

V and J are TRBV11-2 and TRBJ2-3, with D possibly being TRBD2 (6 bases). Germline CDR1 SGHAT, CDR2 FQNNGV. Trimming pared 3 bases from V and 5 bases from J, leaving 15 bases between. The CDR3 totals 15 residues. CDR3 protein: CASSLGGGPRDTQYF. CDR3 sequence (DNA): TGTGCCAGCAGCTTGGGGGGTGGACCCAGAGATACGCAGTATTTT.

This clone was observed once. The chain links TRBV30 to TRBJ2-3, with TRBD1 as a possible D gene (6 bases). The V gene lost 0 bases and the J gene lost 0 bases, with 10 bases spanning the gap. The CDR3 consists of 15 residues. Germline CDR1 GTSNPN, CDR2 SVGIG (reference sequence). The CDR3 protein is CAWSVGQGSTDTQYF. The DNA for the CDR3 is TGTGCCTGGAGTGTGGGGCAGGGGAGCACAGATACGCAGTATTTT.